What follows is one TCR beta chain and its context. It has no known antigen specificity. Per-base qualities were not stored, and no clone one base away is much larger. TCRbeta CDR3 regions were amplified from genomic DNA using the immunoSEQ Assay, a bias-controlled multiplex PCR. The published analysis was carried out like this. Within the assay, amplification of reference gene primers was used to estimate how many nucleated cells each sample contained. To quantify the absolute abundance of each unique TCRbeta CDR3 rearrangement, sequence reads were collapsed and filtered. For each sample, productive Simpson clonality was calculated as the square root of Simpson's diversity index over productive rearrangements. Entries here come from immuneACCESS through TCRdb and include only in-frame sequences with V and J called. Some clones fail to appear in such tables; in the studies checked, an unresolved V gene covers under half of the shortfall, and the cause of the remainder is unknown. For V, J and clone size, that table is used; D and trimming come from the DNA. The sample table lists about 250,000 clones, around 85% of them with a count of one. The ten biggest clones cover about 8.1% of the sample.

Taken from the germline V gene, the CDR1 and CDR2 loops are ENHRY and SYGVKD. Its CDR3 holds 13 amino acids, cysteine through phenylalanine. Of the read, only the CDR3 DNA is kept; its 39 bases are in frame from base 1. The V end loses 10 bases and the J end loses 3 bases, and a stretch of 15 bases separates them. The sample is drawn from a study of blood T cell repertoires in COVID-19 (dated by TCRdb to the early 2020s). In terms of the full investigation: The collaborator samples originated in the United States, Italy and Spain and spanned the acute and convalescent phases of COVID-19. The material from the prospective study consisted of cDNA or gDNA derived from T cells, B-cell-depleted T cells, or PBMCs. Subjects who had been exposed to COVID-19, were actively infected with it, or had recovered from it provided the deeply sampled blood TCRbeta repertoires that made up the dataset. The repertoires were released in a freely available public database intended as a resource for research on the immune response to SARS-CoV-2. Samples came from the ongoing ImmuneRACE study (first 160 participants) plus 1,254 subjects from 6 global collaborators. The sample metadata nearly always contained a de-identified subject ID, COVID-19 status, age in years and sex. Where HLA class I and class II types were available, the types were taken from metadata supplied by the sample provider, not from assay-based typing. The study at large found these results: The amount of clinical and demographic metadata varied by source and participant and was provided uncurated.

Whole blood was collected in K2EDTA tubes by collaborating institutions according to the institutions' own protocols. For TCRbeta analysis, collaborators shipped samples as frozen whole blood, isolated PBMCs, or DNA extracted from either of those sample types. The rearrangement combines TRBV10-3 with TRBJ1-2; TRBD1 is a possible D gene, resting on 5 matching bases. The TCR was taken from an older man with acute or convalescent COVID-19. Sequenced input: peripheral blood. Here is the DNA: TGTGCCACAAGGGCCTTAGGGGACTATGGCTACACCTTC. This translates into CATRALGDYGYTF.